This note documents a single TCR beta chain sequence. Its antigen is undetermined. The germline gives CDR1 DFQATT, CDR2 SNEGSKA (reference sequence). The CDR3 length is 8 residues. V shed 5 bases and J shed 15 bases, with 8 bases lying between them. This record comes from a study of T cells in Graves' hyperthyroidism and ophthalmopathy. Whole-study results and caveats: Classification by a 13 V-J model distinguished ophthalmopathy from stable hyperthyroidism. Blood also held most thyroid clonotypes expanded beyond 0.001. The model anticipated ophthalmopathy a median approximately 6.6 months pre-onset.

Researchers amplified the TCR beta CDR3 regions from RNA transcripts. The TCR CDR3 first-round RT-PCR relied on the HTBI primer set. TCRdb processed the multiplex PCR reads anew with MiXCR; each CDR3 protein has one entry. The sample contains hundreds of thousands of distinct CDR3 sequences, more than 20% of which appear only once. PBMCs were derived from more than 8 ml fresh peripheral blood. V and J are TRBV20-1 and TRBJ2-4; D is undetermined. This clonotype was sampled from a man aged 25-40 years with Graves' ophthalmopathy. What was sequenced was blood. The CDR3 reads CSASPWYF. CDR3 nucleotides: TGCAGTGCTTCCCCTTGGTACTTC.